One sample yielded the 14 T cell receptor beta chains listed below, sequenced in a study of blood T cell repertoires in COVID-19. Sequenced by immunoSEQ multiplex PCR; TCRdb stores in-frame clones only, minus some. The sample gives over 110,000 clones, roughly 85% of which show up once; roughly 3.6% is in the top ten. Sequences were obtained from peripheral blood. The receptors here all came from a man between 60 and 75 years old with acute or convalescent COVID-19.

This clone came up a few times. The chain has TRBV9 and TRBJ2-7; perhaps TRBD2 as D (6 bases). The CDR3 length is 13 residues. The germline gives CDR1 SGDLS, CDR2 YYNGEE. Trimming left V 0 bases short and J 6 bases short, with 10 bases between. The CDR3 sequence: CASSVDRRGEQYF. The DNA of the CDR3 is TGTGCCAGCAGCGTAGACCGGAGGGGCGAGCAGTACTTC.

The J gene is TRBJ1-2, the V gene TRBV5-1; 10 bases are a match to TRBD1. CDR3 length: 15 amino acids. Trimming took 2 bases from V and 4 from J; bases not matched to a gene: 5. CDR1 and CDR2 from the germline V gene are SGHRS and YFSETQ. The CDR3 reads CASSLGTGEAYGYTF. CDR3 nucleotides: TGCGCCAGCAGCTTAGGGACAGGGGAAGCCTATGGCTACACCTTC.

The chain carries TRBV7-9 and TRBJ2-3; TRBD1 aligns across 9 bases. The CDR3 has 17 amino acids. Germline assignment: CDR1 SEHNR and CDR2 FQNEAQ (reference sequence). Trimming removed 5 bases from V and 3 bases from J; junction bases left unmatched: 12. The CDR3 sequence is CASSPPGQGRGTDTQYF. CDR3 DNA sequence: TGTGCCAGCAGCCCCCCAGGACAGGGGCGGGGGACAGATACGCAGTATTTT.

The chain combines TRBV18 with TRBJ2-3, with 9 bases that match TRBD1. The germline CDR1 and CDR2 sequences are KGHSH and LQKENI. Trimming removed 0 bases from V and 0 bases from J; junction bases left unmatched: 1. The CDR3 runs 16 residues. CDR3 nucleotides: TGTGCCAGCTCACCACCCGGGACAGGGAGCACAGATACGCAGTATTTT. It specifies CASSPPGTGSTDTQYF.

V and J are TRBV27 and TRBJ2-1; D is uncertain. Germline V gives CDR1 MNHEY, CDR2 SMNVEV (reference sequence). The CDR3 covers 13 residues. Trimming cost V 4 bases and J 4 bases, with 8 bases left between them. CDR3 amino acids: CASSYTEYNEQFF. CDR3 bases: TGTGCCAGCAGTTACACAGAGTACAATGAGCAGTTCTTC.

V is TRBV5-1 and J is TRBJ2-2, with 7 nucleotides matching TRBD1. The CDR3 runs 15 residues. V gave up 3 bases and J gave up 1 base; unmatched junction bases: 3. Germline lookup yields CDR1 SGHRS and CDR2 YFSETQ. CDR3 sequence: CASSSRTGNTGELFF. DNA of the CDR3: TGCGCCAGCAGCTCACGGACAGGGAACACCGGGGAGCTGTTTTTT.

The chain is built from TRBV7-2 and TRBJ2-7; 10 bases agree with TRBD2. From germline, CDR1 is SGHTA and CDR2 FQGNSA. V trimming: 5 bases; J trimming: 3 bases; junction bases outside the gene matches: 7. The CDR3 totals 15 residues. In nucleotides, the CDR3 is TGTGCCAGCAGCCCTGGTAGCGGGAGGATCTACGAGCAGTACTTC. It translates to CASSPGSGRIYEQYF.

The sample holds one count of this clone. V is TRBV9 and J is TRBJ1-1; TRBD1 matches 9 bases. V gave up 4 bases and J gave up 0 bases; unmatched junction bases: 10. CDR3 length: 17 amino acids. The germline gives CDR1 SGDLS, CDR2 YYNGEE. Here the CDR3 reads CASSLDRGSGMNTEAFF. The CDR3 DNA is TGTGCCAGCAGCCTGGACAGGGGAAGTGGAATGAACACTGAAGCTTTCTTT.

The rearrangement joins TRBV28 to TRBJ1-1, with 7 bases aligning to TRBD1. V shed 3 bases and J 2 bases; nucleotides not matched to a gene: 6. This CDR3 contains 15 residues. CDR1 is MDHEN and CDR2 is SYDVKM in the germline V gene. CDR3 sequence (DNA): TGTGCCAGCAGTTTTGAGGGGGCGGGTAACACTGAAGCTTTCTTT. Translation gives CASSFEGAGNTEAFF.

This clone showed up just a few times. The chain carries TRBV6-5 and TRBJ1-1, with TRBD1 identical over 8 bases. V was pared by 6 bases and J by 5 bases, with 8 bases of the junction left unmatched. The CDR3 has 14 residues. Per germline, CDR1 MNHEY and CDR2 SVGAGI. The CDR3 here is CASSIDRGQTEAFF. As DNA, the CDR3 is TGTGCCAGCAGCATAGACAGGGGCCAAACTGAAGCTTTCTTT.

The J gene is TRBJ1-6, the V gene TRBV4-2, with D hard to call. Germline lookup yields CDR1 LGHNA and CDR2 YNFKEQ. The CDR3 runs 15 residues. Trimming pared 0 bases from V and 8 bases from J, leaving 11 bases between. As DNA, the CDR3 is TGTGCCAGCAGCCAAGATCAGGCAAATTATTCACCCCTCCACTTT. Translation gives CASSQDQANYSPLHF.

In DNA, the CDR3 is TGTGCCAGCAGTTCTACAGGGAGGGGGACCGGGGAGCTGTTTTTT. This translates into CASSSTGRGTGELFF. The chain recombines TRBV27 with TRBJ2-2; tentative D call: TRBD2 (7 bases). CDR1 and CDR2 (germline): MNHEY, SMNVEV (reference sequence). The V end was cut by 4 bases, the J end by 5 bases, with 14 bases between. This CDR3 comprises 15 residues.

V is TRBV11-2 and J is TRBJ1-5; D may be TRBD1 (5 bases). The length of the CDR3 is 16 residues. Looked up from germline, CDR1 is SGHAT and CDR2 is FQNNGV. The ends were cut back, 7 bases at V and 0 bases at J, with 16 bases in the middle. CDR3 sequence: CASNTTENYSNQPQHF. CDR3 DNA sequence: TGTGCCAGCAATACGACAGAAAACTATAGCAATCAGCCCCAGCATTTT.

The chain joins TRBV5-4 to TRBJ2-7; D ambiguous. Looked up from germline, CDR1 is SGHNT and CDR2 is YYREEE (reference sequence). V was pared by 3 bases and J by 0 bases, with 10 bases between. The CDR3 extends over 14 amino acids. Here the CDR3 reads CASSYDSNSYEQYF. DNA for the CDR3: TGTGCCAGCAGCTATGACTCGAACTCCTACGAGCAGTACTTC. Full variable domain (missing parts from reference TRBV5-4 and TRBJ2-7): ETGVTQSPTHLIKTRGQQVTLRCSSQSGHNTVSWYQQALGQGPQFIFQYYREEENGRGNFPPRFSGLQFPNYSSELNVNALELDDSALYLCASSYDSNSYEQYFGPGTRLTVT.